Given below is one T cell receptor (beta chain) in context. This clonotype was seen at least ten times. Its antigen is unknown. No much larger clonotype is one base removed from it; base qualities were not supplied. cDNA was synthesized by template-switch 5'RACE using a primer carrying a 10-nucleotide random unique molecular identifier by which each TCR transcript was tagged. Every sequencing run covered 15-18 subjects and yielded more than 160 million TCR-beta sequences. Total RNA was extracted with the RNeasy kit. Using the KAPA Real-time Library Amplification kit, TCR-beta VDJ regions were amplified with primers for the TCR constant region and the 5'RACE anchor. Sample indexes and Illumina adaptors were added in a first PCR, after which library yield was increased in a second PCR. After Ampure bead purification, the TCR product of roughly 650 bp was size-selected on a 2% E-gel SizeSelection system. Before pooling, library quality was assessed on a Bioanalyzer, concentration was determined with Qubit, and library quantification was performed with the Kapa Library Quantification kit. Libraries were sequenced paired-end 2 x 150 bp on an Illumina HiSeq 2500. To increase sequence diversity, roughly 24-32% phiX was spiked into each library pool. The authors' analysis ran thus. The UMI-based MiGEC pipeline processed quality-filtered reads and removed over 85% of raw TCR sequences during error correction. VDJ genes were aligned to IMGT germline references, and clonotypes were defined by unique CDR3 amino acid sequence plus V-J genes. Clonal expansion, Shannon diversity, and CDR3 relatedness (CalcPairwiseDistances, ClusterSamples) were evaluated with VDJtools, and phylogenetic trees were built with CLCbio workbench. Using coefficient-of-variation modelling across technical triplicates, the study counted a clone as expanded if it had at least 8 unique UMIs. TCRdb reworked the public reads: Q25 trimming with fastp, MiXCR clone assembly, productive beta chains retained. Rows are combined by CDR3 protein, so each entry shows the most common genes and DNA. These V and J calls originate from TCRdb's pipeline instead of the authors' own analysis. The sample includes more than 45,000 distinct CDR3 sequences, with around 4% observed a single time. In total, the top ten clones hold less than 2% of the sample.

These data belong to a study of neurological immune-mediated disorders (dated by TCRdb to between 2018 and 2020). Context from the whole study: Among the roughly 34 multiple sclerosis patients, relapsing-remitting MS accounted for around 30 and secondary progressive MS accounted for 3. The approximately 100 TCR-beta libraries included longitudinal samples, technical triplicates and paired sorted CD4+ and CD8+ T-cell subsets alongside PBMC samples. Peripheral blood TCR-beta repertoires from patients with HTLV-I-associated myelopathy (HAM/TSP), patients with multiple sclerosis, and healthy controls were compared in the study using UMI-based sequencing. Of the 65 to 70 subjects in the cohort, around 15 were HAM/TSP patients, around 34 were multiple sclerosis patients, and about 20 were healthy controls.

For the unsorted PBMC libraries, 2 million PBMCs were stored in RNAlater at -80 degrees C until RNA extraction and were used to generate the libraries. Multiple sclerosis patients were enrolled in a US clinical protocol evaluating disease progression by magnetic resonance imaging. Peripheral blood was subjected to Ficoll-Hypaque density gradient centrifugation to isolate PBMCs, which were then cryopreserved in liquid nitrogen. The germline V gene encodes CDR1 DFQATT and CDR2 SNEGSKA (reference sequence). The CDR3 measures 14 amino acids from cysteine to phenylalanine. Only CDR3 DNA remains: 42 bases, in frame from the first base. Between the V and J ends, shortened by 6 bases and 3 bases respectively, the junction contains 14 bases. General findings and caveats noted by the study authors: The highest TCR clonal expansion was observed in HAM/TSP patients, whereas the lowest was observed in MS patients, even when compared with healthy controls. In a phylogenetic analysis, the repertoires of 18 out of 34 MS patients fell into a single cluster of related CDR3 sequences, pointing to a possible signature at the repertoire level. The MS cluster showed no association with clinical or MRI features, and the authors stated that larger cohorts are needed. Expanded clones from different subjects shared no identical CDR3 amino acid sequences, which suggests that TCR-beta repertoires were private in all groups.

Sequenced material: PBMCs. The sequence joins TRBV20-1 to TRBJ2-2, with a tentative D call of TRBD1 or TRBD2, each matching 5 bases. The sequence was obtained from a man aged 30 to 39 with multiple sclerosis. CDR3 region: CSALDGADTGELFF. The nucleotide sequence is given as TGCAGTGCGCTGGACGGGGCGGACACCGGGGAGCTGTTTTTT.